This T cell receptor beta chain stems from a study of T cell repertoires in cytomegalovirus infection. Study background: Public TCR beta signatures marked donors with CMV infection and the matching HLA.

Study-wide points: HLA-C-restricted CMV clonotypes gave the most frequent clonotype in two of eight donors.

The germline V gene encodes CDR1 MGHRA and CDR2 YSYEKL. CDR3 length equals 16 residues. Deletions cut 0 bases from V and 7 bases from J, with 18 bases between. TCRdb passed the reads through MiXCR, listing each CDR3 protein once. Of a few hundred thousand distinct CDR3 sequences listed, more than 15% are singletons. This clonotype has only a few counts. Its cognate antigen is unknown. This receptor was taken from a human donor in good health (CMV status not recorded). Some clones in this sample may be carry-over from other donors' samples. The V call is TRBV4-1, the J call TRBJ1-2; D is uncertain. The sample taken for sequencing was CD8+ T cells from PBMCs. The CDR3 region has the DNA TGCGCCAGCAGCCAAGAGTCGGCGGCGTTAGTTCCTGGCTACACCTTC. Translating gives CASSQESAALVPGYTF.